Listed here are 24 T cell receptor beta chains from one sample, sequenced in a study of neurological immune-mediated disorders. The sample's time point: longitudinal time-point 3. MiXCR, run by TCRdb on the 5' RACE reads, gives a single entry per CDR3 protein. The sample holds some 89,000 distinct CDR3 sequences, approximately 4.3% seen once. Sample: PBMCs. These receptors were obtained from a woman aged 55-75 years with multiple sclerosis.

There are a few counts of this clonotype. The chain joins TRBV6-1 to TRBJ1-1; no definite D call. Between the trimmed V and J ends, which lost 2 bases and 0 bases, there was a span of 4 bases. The CDR3 covers 13 residues. Per the germline V gene, CDR1 is MNHNS and CDR2 is SASEGT. CDR3 protein: CASSESLNTEAFF. DNA for the CDR3: TGTGCCAGCAGTGAATCGTTGAACACTGAAGCTTTCTTT.

J is TRBJ1-2 and V is TRBV7-8; 9 bases are a match to TRBD1. The J segment lost 8 bases and the V segment lost 4 bases, leaving 5 bases of the junction unmatched. Germline CDR1 is SGHVS and CDR2 is FQNEAQ. The length of the CDR3 is 13 residues. The CDR3 protein is CASSSLDRGGYTF. The DNA for the CDR3 is TGTGCCAGCAGCTCCTTGGACAGGGGCGGCTACACCTTC.

This chain joins TRBV14 and TRBJ1-1; D gene ambiguous. This CDR3 comprises 11 residues. Germline CDR1 and CDR2: SGHDN and FVKESK. Deletions cut 2 bases from V and 5 bases from J, with 3 bases between. The CDR3 reads CASSQWTEAFF. CDR3 bases: TGTGCCAGCAGCCAATGGACTGAAGCTTTCTTT.

This clonotype was picked up many times. V is TRBV6-4 and J is TRBJ2-2; 9 bases match TRBD1. V lost 6 bases to trimming and J lost 4 bases; unmatched junction nucleotides: 3. The CDR3 contains 14 residues. The germline gives CDR1 MRHNA, CDR2 SNTAGT. The CDR3 spells CASRGTGFTGELFF. The CDR3 DNA reads as TGTGCCAGCAGAGGGACAGGGTTCACCGGGGAGCTGTTTTTT.

This clonotype was seen at least ten times. The V gene is TRBV9, the J gene TRBJ2-5; the match to TRBD2 covers 11 bases. Trimming cost V 4 bases and J 4 bases; bases outside gene matches: 12. CDR1 and CDR2 from the germline V gene are SGDLS and YYNGEE. This CDR3 has 17 amino acids. The chain's CDR3 is CASSSGLAASPLETQYF. CDR3 DNA sequence: TGTGCCAGCAGCTCGGGACTAGCGGCGTCACCGTTAGAGACCCAGTACTTC.

This clonotype was picked up many times. V is TRBV29-1 and J is TRBJ1-3, with 8 positions matching TRBD1. The V and J ends lost 6 bases and 6 bases, in that order; junction bases with no gene match: 7. Germline-derived CDR1 and CDR2 are SQVTM and ANQGSEA. This CDR3 is 13 amino acids long. In DNA, the CDR3 is TGCAGCGTCTACGACAGGGGTGAAAACACCATATATTTT. Amino acid sequence: CSVYDRGENTIYF.

In this sample, this clonotype turned up many times. The V and J genes are TRBV5-6 and TRBJ1-2, with D possibly matching TRBD1 (5 bases). The V end lost 4 bases, the J end lost 4 bases, and 14 bases lay between the germline ends. Germline loops: CDR1 SGHDT, CDR2 YYEEEE. This CDR3 is built from 14 residues. The CDR3 nucleotides read TGTGCCAGCAGCGTTCCCGGCAGGGCCTATGGCTACACCTTC. Amino acids: CASSVPGRAYGYTF.

This clonotype was observed at least ten times. The V call is TRBV5-1, the J call TRBJ2-7; a weak D match, TRBD2 (5 bases). The V end lost 0 bases, the J end lost 4 bases, and 11 bases lay between the germline ends. This CDR3 has 14 amino acids. Germline CDR1 reads SGHRS; CDR2 reads YFSETQ. The CDR3 DNA reads as TGCGCCAGCAGCTTGGGACGGACTTTATACGAGCAGTACTTC. Its translation is CASSLGRTLYEQYF.

In its sample, this clonotype was seen many times. The gene calls are TRBV20-1 and TRBJ1-6; D is unclear. Germline V gives CDR1 DFQATT, CDR2 SNEGSKA (reference sequence). The CDR3 runs to 11 residues. The V end lost 4 bases, the J end lost 7 bases, and 5 bases lay between the germline ends. This chain's CDR3 is CSAIENSPLHF. CDR3 in DNA: TGCAGTGCTATCGAAAATTCACCCCTCCACTTT.

This clonotype was seen repeatedly, ten times or more. The chain combines TRBV3-1 with TRBJ2-7; D gene uncertain. V dropped 1 base and J dropped 9 bases, with 13 bases sitting between them. The CDR3 covers 13 residues. The germline V gene encodes CDR1 LGHDT and CDR2 YNNKEL (reference sequence). CDR3 sequence reads: CASSQVSESAQYF. CDR3 sequence (DNA): TGTGCCAGCAGCCAAGTTTCCGAATCCGCGCAGTACTTC.

This clonotype was observed many times. V is TRBV6-1 and J is TRBJ1-5; perhaps TRBD1 as D (5 bases). V lost 10 bases and J 1 base, leaving 17 bases between the germline ends. The germline V gene encodes CDR1 MNHNS and CDR2 SASEGT. CDR3 size: 15 residues. The CDR3 is CATNTGTRSNQPQHF. CDR3 DNA: TGTGCCACCAACACAGGCACTCGGAGCAATCAGCCCCAGCATTTT.

The CDR3 loop is CSARGWTGGQPQHF. The CDR3 region has the DNA TGCAGTGCTAGAGGTTGGACAGGGGGCCAGCCCCAGCATTTT. The chain links TRBV20-1 to TRBJ1-5; 11 bases are shared with TRBD1. CDR3 length: 14 residues. Germline assignment: CDR1 DFQATT and CDR2 SNEGSKA (reference sequence). Unmatched junction bases numbered 3, after V lost 1 base and J lost 7 bases.

This clonotype was detected many times. The J gene is TRBJ2-7, the V gene TRBV5-5; D call uncertain. The germline CDR1 and CDR2 sequences are SGHKS and YYEKEE (reference sequence). This CDR3 has 15 amino acids. The V and J ends lost 1 base and 2 bases respectively, with 13 bases between them. The CDR3 coding sequence is TGTGCCAGCAGCTTGACTGTCAAGGGAACCTACGAGCAGTACTTC. This gives the protein CASSLTVKGTYEQYF.

This clonotype was seen ten or more times. The rearrangement links TRBV21-1 to TRBJ2-7; the table names TRBD1, a call not compared with the DNA. TRBV21-1 counts as a pseudogene. CDR3 length: 13 residues. The CDR3 DNA is TGTGCCAGCACGGGGAAGGCGCCGGGTGAGCAGTACTTC. Its protein is CASTGKAPGEQYF.

Ten or more counts support this clonotype. The rearrangement links TRBV15 to TRBJ2-2; possible D gene TRBD1, 5 bases. V was clipped by 0 bases and J by 5 bases, with 7 bases between them. Per germline, CDR1 LNHNV and CDR2 YYDKDF (reference sequence). The CDR3 is made up of 14 amino acids. The CDR3 DNA is TGTGCCACCAGCAGAGATCAGGGAACCGGGGAGCTGTTTTTT. This translates into CATSRDQGTGELFF.

This clonotype was observed many times. The chain employs TRBV5-1 and TRBJ2-1; 12 nucleotides match TRBD2. Germline V gene data show CDR1 as SGHRS and CDR2 as YFSETQ. This CDR3 has 16 residues. Losses at the gene ends were 4 bases for V and 8 bases for J; bases not matched to a gene: 10. Written as DNA, the CDR3 is TGCGCCAGCAGCGATTCTCTAGCGGGGGGGCGTCATGAGCAGTTCTTC. Protein product: CASSDSLAGGRHEQFF.

This clonotype occurred many times. This chain joins TRBV12-3 or TRBV12-4 and TRBJ1-3; no definite D call. The length of the CDR3 is 11 residues. The germline V and J ends were trimmed by 8 bases and 8 bases, with 10 bases remaining between them. CDR3 residues: CASAGRDTIYF. DNA for the CDR3: TGTGCCAGCGCGGGGAGGGACACCATATATTTT.

This clonotype appeared many times. This chain joins TRBV7-6 and TRBJ2-7; possibly TRBD1 for D (6 bases). The CDR3 covers 14 residues. The germline V gene has CDR1 SGHVS and CDR2 FNYEAQ. V lost 2 bases and J lost 0, with 8 bases in between. CDR3 protein: CASSLTGTSYEQYF. As DNA, the CDR3 is TGTGCCAGCAGCTTAACAGGGACCTCCTACGAGCAGTACTTC.

This clonotype showed up many times. This chain links TRBV9 with TRBJ2-1; D may match TRBD1 or TRBD2 (5 bases each). V was trimmed by 2 bases and J by 0 bases, leaving 9 bases between them. The length of the CDR3 is 15 residues. Germline values: CDR1 SGDLS, CDR2 YYNGEE. In DNA, the CDR3 is TGTGCCAGCAGCGTGGGGGTCCCCTCCTACAATGAGCAGTTCTTC. Translating it yields CASSVGVPSYNEQFF.

This clonotype is medium-sized within its sample. The CDR3 DNA sequence: TGCGCCAGCAGCCCGACAGGGGTCAATCAGCCCCAGCATTTT. It encodes CASSPTGVNQPQHF. This chain uses TRBV5-1 with TRBJ1-5, with TRBD1 identical over 8 bases. Germline V lookup: CDR1 SGHRS, CDR2 YFSETQ. This CDR3 has 14 residues. After removal of 4 bases from V and 3 bases from J, the junction contained 3 bases not matched to a gene. Supplemented by reference TRBV5-1 and TRBJ1-5, the full variable domain reads KAGVTQTPRYLIKTRGQQVTLSCSPISGHRSVSWYQQTPGQGLQFLFEYFSETQRNKGNFPGRFSGRQFSNSRSEMNVSTLELGDSALYLCASSPTGVNQPQHFGDGTRLSIL.

This clonotype was seen many times. Written as DNA, the CDR3 is TGCAGTGCCGTCTCACCGACTAGCAGCACAGATACGCAGTATTTT. Amino acids: CSAVSPTSSTDTQYF. The chain couples TRBV20-1 to TRBJ2-3; TRBD2 agrees at 7 bases. Germline lookup yields CDR1 DFQATT and CDR2 SNEGSKA (reference sequence). The CDR3 is 15 amino acids. The trim removed 6 bases at V and 0 bases at J, leaving 9 bases unmatched.

This clonotype was observed at least ten times. This chain connects TRBV6-2 or TRBV6-3 to TRBJ2-2, with D perhaps TRBD2 (6 bases). The V end was cut by 8 bases, the J end by 6 bases, with 16 bases between. Germline V gene sequence: CDR1 MNHEY, CDR2 SVGEGT. The CDR3 is made up of 14 amino acids. Written as DNA, the CDR3 is TGTGCCAGCCTAGATAGGGAGGAGTCCGGGGAGCTGTTTTTT. Translation: CASLDREESGELFF.

This clonotype was detected ten times or more. The chain carries TRBV20-1 and TRBJ1-1; 8 positions agree with TRBD1. Germline-derived CDR1 and CDR2 are DFQATT and SNEGSKA (reference sequence). V shed 6 bases, J shed 6 bases, and the junction held 9 bases outside the gene matches. This CDR3 spans 13 amino acids. The CDR3 spells CSAKGQVNAEAFF. CDR3 DNA: TGCAGTGCAAAGGGACAGGTAAATGCTGAAGCTTTCTTT.

This clonotype has at least ten counts. This rearrangement joins TRBV20-1 to TRBJ2-5; possibly TRBD1 or TRBD2 for D (6 bases each). Deletions cut 4 bases from V and 1 base from J, with 13 bases between. The CDR3 sequence is 14 residues long. Germline CDR1 reads DFQATT; CDR2 reads SNEGSKA (reference sequence). This CDR3 is CSANVPGAQETQYF. The CDR3 bases are TGCAGTGCTAATGTCCCGGGGGCCCAAGAGACCCAGTACTTC.